This entry concerns a single T cell receptor (beta chain). The data originate from a study of blood T cell repertoires in COVID-19. Overall study context: The cDNA or gDNA used as material had been derived from T cells, B-cell-depleted T cells, or PBMCs.

The repertoire was sequenced with immunoSEQ multiplex PCR; TCRdb's copy has only in-frame clones and lacks some. The repertoire holds 15,000 to 20,000 clones, with 81% as singletons. V dropped 6 bases and J dropped 8; count of bases not matched to a gene: 9. Germline CDR1 reads MNHEY; CDR2 reads SVGAGI. The CDR3 is 13 amino acids. The sequenced sample was peripheral blood. The gene calls are TRBV6-5 and TRBJ1-2, with TRBD1 identical over 7 bases. This clonotype was sampled from a man in his forties with active or convalescent COVID-19. CDR3 bases: TGTGCCAGCAGCTTAGACAGGGTGAGGGGCTACACCTTC. Amino acid sequence: CASSLDRVRGYTF.